Listed below are T cell receptor beta chains from one sample, sequenced in a study of vaccination and CD4 T cells after COVID-19. Their specific antigens are unknown. TCRdb reanalysed the PCR reads using MiXCR and keeps one entry per CDR3 protein. The sample lists fewer than 30,000 distinct CDR3 sequences; 25% to 30% were seen once. This sample comprised CD4+ T cells from blood, cultured in vitro, obtained about 7 months after SARS-CoV-2 vaccination. Receptor source: a human donor who had recovered from COVID-19. CDR3s include the opening cysteine and the closing phenylalanine or tryptophan. Each record gives: V gene, D gene, J gene, clone size, CDR3 protein, CDR3 DNA. A D gene is named only where the DNA matches it firmly. Size values are once, few and many counts, or a class for expanded clones, and some rows have none.

TRBV6-4,TRBD2,TRBJ2-1,-,CASSVGSSGNNEQFF,TGTGCCAGCAGTGTGGGGTCTAGCGGCAACAATGAGCAGTTCTTC
TRBV19,-,TRBJ2-7,-,CASSIGGKDEQYF,TGTGCCAGTAGTATAGGGGGCAAGGACGAGCAGTACTTC
TRBV6-1,-,TRBJ2-5,few,CASSRAGETQYF,TGTGCCAGCAGTAGAGCGGGAGAGACCCAGTACTTC
TRBV5-6,TRBD1,TRBJ1-2,-,CASSLSYNRGGYTF,TGTGCCAGCAGCCTCTCATATAACAGGGGTGGCTACACCTTC
TRBV20-1,TRBD2,TRBJ2-1,-,CSAEREGPYNEQFF,TGCAGTGCTGAGCGGGAGGGCCCTTACAATGAGCAGTTCTTC
TRBV18,-,TRBJ1-1,-,CASSPPDGEAFF,TGTGCCAGCTCACCACCGGACGGTGAAGCTTTCTTT
TRBV7-9,-,TRBJ2-1,few,CASSTHRDPYNEQFF,TGTGCCAGCAGCACCCACAGGGACCCCTACAATGAGCAGTTCTTC
TRBV4-1,-,TRBJ1-1,-,CASSQPRKGIGTEAFF,TGCGCCAGCAGCCAGCCAAGGAAGGGGATAGGCACTGAAGCTTTCTTT
TRBV28,-,TRBJ2-3,-,CASSYPGGASTDTQYF,TGTGCCAGCAGTTACCCTGGGGGGGCCAGCACAGATACGCAGTATTTT
TRBV6-5,-,TRBJ1-6,-,CASSYSDSRRYNSPLHF,TGTGCCAGCAGTTACTCGGACAGCCGAAGGTATAATTCACCCCTCCACTTT
TRBV20-1,-,TRBJ2-3,-,CSARDLRRGTDTQYF,TGCAGTGCTAGAGATCTAAGGAGGGGAACAGATACGCAGTATTTT
TRBV20-1,TRBD1,TRBJ1-2,few,CSARPGQGFGYTF,TGCAGTGCTAGGCCGGGACAGGGGTTTGGCTACACCTTC
TRBV27,-,TRBJ2-7,-,CASSLSGSWYEQYF,TGTGCCAGCAGTTTATCAGGGAGTTGGTACGAGCAGTACTTC
TRBV27,-,TRBJ2-7,few,CASSLSVYPYEQYF,TGTGCCAGCAGTTTATCAGTCTACCCCTACGAGCAGTACTTC
TRBV28,-,TRBJ2-3,few,CASRISGQRHTQYF,TGTGCCAGCAGGATCTCAGGACAGCGTCATACGCAGTATTTT
TRBV27,TRBD1,TRBJ1-1,-,CASSVDRVTATEAFF,TGTGCCAGCAGTGTCGACAGGGTTACGGCCACTGAAGCTTTCTTT
TRBV20-1,-,TRBJ2-1,few,CSAERAKPNEQFF,TGCAGTGCTGAGCGGGCAAAACCCAATGAGCAGTTCTTC
TRBV6-2/TRBV6-3,-,TRBJ1-1,-,CASSYRGLHTEAFF,TGTGCCAGCAGTTACAGGGGATTGCACACTGAAGCTTTCTTT
TRBV28,-,TRBJ2-7,-,CASSLRQASYEQYF,TGTGCCAGCAGTTTAAGACAGGCCTCCTACGAGCAGTACTTC
TRBV4-1,TRBD2,TRBJ2-7,-,CASSHTIGGFATEQYF,TGCGCCAGCAGCCACACGATCGGGGGGTTCGCGACCGAGCAGTACTTC
TRBV10-3,-,TRBJ2-7,-,CAISVQGDEQYF,TGTGCCATCAGCGTACAGGGCGACGAGCAGTACTTC
TRBV19,-,TRBJ1-1,-,CASSMGGVRTEAFF,TGTGCCAGTAGTATGGGGGGGGTCAGGACTGAAGCTTTCTTT
TRBV12-3/TRBV12-4,TRBD2,TRBJ2-7,-,CASSLGSGRLYEQYF,TGTGCCAGCAGTTTAGGCAGCGGGAGACTATACGAGCAGTACTTC
TRBV11-2,-,TRBJ2-7,-,CASSLDWGAIYEQYF,TGTGCCAGCAGCTTAGATTGGGGGGCGATCTACGAGCAGTACTTC
TRBV28,TRBD1,TRBJ2-4,-,CASSLGQGILAKNIQYF,TGTGCCAGCAGTTTGGGACAGGGGATTTTAGCCAAAAACATTCAGTACTTC
TRBV20-1,-,TRBJ1-6,many,CSANRPSGVRGSPLHF,TGCAGTGCAAACCGTCCGTCAGGGGTCCGTGGTTCACCCCTCCACTTT
TRBV7-2,-,TRBJ2-7,-,CASSLNLRGNVVRVYEQYF,TGTGCCAGCAGCTTAAATTTACGCGGGAACGTAGTCCGGGTTTACGAGCAGTACTTC
TRBV10-2,TRBD1,TRBJ2-7,few,CASSAVPGTGSYEQYF,TGCGCCAGCAGTGCCGTCCCCGGGACAGGGTCCTACGAGCAGTACTTC
TRBV20-1,-,TRBJ1-5,-,CSARVRGISNQPQHF,TGCAGTGCTAGAGTGAGGGGGATTAGCAATCAGCCCCAGCATTTT
TRBV20-1,-,TRBJ2-3,few,CSARGGFFTDTQYF,TGCAGTGCTAGAGGAGGATTCTTCACAGATACGCAGTATTTT
TRBV7-2,TRBD1,TRBJ2-5,medium-sized,CASSWDRQETQYF,TGTGCCAGCAGCTGGGACAGACAAGAGACCCAGTACTTC
TRBV10-3,TRBD2,TRBJ2-2,-,CAISEAGTSGQTNTGELFF,TGTGCCATCAGTGAAGCCGGGACTAGCGGGCAGACGAACACCGGGGAGCTGTTTTTT
TRBV7-9,-,TRBJ2-1,few,CASSPDGYNEQFF,TGTGCCAGCAGCCCCGACGGGTACAATGAGCAGTTCTTC
TRBV7-2,-,TRBJ1-1,-,CASSRVGGGLNTEAFF,TGTGCCAGCAGTCGTGTCGGGGGAGGGTTGAACACTGAAGCTTTCTTT
TRBV24-1,-,TRBJ2-3,few,CATSDLAHPGTDTQYF,TGTGCCACCAGTGATTTGGCCCACCCAGGGACAGATACGCAGTATTTT
TRBV29-1,TRBD2,TRBJ2-1,-,CSVEDLSGGRYNEQFF,TGCAGCGTTGAAGATCTGTCGGGAGGGAGATACAATGAGCAGTTCTTC
TRBV20-1,-,TRBJ2-3,few,CSAWRGKYTDTQYF,TGCAGTGCTTGGCGCGGGAAGTACACAGATACGCAGTATTTT
TRBV6-2/TRBV6-3,TRBD1,TRBJ1-1,-,CASSRQGATEAFF,TGTGCCAGCAGTCGACAGGGGGCAACTGAAGCTTTCTTT
TRBV7-3,TRBD2,TRBJ2-2,medium-sized,CASRPGTSGNTGELFF,TGTGCCAGCAGACCCGGGACTAGCGGGAACACCGGGGAGCTGTTTTTT
TRBV28,-,TRBJ2-2,-,CASSSITLAGELFF,TGTGCCAGCAGTTCTATAACACTAGCCGGGGAGCTGTTTTTT
TRBV7-9,-,TRBJ1-2,few,CASSFGTGRGYTF,TGTGCCAGCAGCTTTGGGACTGGACGTGGCTACACCTTC
TRBV27,-,TRBJ2-7,-,CASSPRTYSYEQYF,TGTGCCAGCAGTCCTAGGACCTATTCCTACGAGCAGTACTTC
TRBV20-1,TRBD2,TRBJ2-7,-,CSLREGHNEQYF,TGCAGTTTGCGGGAGGGCCATAACGAGCAGTACTTC
TRBV4-1,-,TRBJ1-5,few,CASSQERGYQPQHF,TGCGCCAGCAGCCAAGAAAGGGGGTATCAGCCCCAGCATTTT
TRBV5-8,-,TRBJ1-1,-,CASSAGTDNTEAFF,TGTGCCAGCAGCGCCGGGACGGATAACACTGAAGCTTTCTTT
TRBV28,-,TRBJ1-5,-,CASSLGVSNQPQHF,TGTGCCAGCAGTTTGGGGGTGAGCAATCAGCCCCAGCATTTT
TRBV28,-,TRBJ2-5,-,CASSLGAAQETQYF,TGTGCCAGCAGTTTAGGGGCAGCACAAGAGACCCAGTACTTC
TRBV12-3/TRBV12-4,-,TRBJ1-1,-,CASSLVGGMNTEAFF,TGTGCCAGCAGTTTAGTTGGGGGTATGAACACTGAAGCTTTCTTT
TRBV4-2,-,TRBJ2-7,-,CASSLTRDNSYEQYF,TGTGCCAGCAGCCTCACCCGGGACAACTCCTACGAGCAGTACTTC
TRBV28,-,TRBJ2-7,-,CATDGALAYEQYF,TGTGCCACCGACGGGGCCCTAGCCTACGAGCAGTACTTC